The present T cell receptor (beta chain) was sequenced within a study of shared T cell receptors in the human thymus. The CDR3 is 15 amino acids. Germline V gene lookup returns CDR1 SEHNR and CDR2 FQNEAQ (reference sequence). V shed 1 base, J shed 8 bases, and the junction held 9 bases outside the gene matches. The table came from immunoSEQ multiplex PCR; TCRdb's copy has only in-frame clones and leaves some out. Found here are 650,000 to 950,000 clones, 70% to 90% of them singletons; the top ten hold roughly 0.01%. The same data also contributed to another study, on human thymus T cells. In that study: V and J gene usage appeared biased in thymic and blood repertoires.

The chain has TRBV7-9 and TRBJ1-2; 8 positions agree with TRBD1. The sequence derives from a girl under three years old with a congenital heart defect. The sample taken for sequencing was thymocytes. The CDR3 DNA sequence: TGTGCCAGCAGCTTAGGCAGGGGGCGACCGGAAGGCTACACCTTC. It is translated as CASSLGRGRPEGYTF.